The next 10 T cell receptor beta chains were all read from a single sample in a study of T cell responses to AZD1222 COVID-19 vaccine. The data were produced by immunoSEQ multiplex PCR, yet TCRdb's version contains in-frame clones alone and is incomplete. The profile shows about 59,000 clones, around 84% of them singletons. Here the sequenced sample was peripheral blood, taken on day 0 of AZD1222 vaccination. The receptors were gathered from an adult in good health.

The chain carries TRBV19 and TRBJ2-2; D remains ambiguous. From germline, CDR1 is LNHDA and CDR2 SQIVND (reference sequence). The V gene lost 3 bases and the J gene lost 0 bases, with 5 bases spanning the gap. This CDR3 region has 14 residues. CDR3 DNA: TGTGCCAGTAGTATTACTACGAACACCGGGGAGCTGTTTTTT. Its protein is CASSITTNTGELFF.

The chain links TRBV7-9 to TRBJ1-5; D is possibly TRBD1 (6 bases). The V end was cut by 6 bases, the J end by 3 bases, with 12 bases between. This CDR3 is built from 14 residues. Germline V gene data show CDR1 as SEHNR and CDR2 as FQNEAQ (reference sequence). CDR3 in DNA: TGTGCCAGCAGTCAACAGGGAAACAATCAGCCCCAGCATTTT. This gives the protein CASSQQGNNQPQHF.

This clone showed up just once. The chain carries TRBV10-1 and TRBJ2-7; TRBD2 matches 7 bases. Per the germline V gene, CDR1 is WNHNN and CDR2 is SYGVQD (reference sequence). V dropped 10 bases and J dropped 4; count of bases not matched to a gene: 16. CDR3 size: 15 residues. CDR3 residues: CANPRTSDLLYEQYF. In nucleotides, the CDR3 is TGCGCCAACCCACGAACTAGCGATCTTTTATACGAGCAGTACTTC.

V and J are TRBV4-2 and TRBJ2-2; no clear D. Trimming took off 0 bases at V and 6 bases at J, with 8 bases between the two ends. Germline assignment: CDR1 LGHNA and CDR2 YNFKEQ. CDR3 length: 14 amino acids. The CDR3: CASSQEGFAGELFF. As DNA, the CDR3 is TGTGCCAGCAGCCAAGAGGGGTTCGCCGGGGAGCTGTTTTTT.

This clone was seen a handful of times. The CDR3 region has the DNA TGTGCCAGCAGCCCACGGGCAGGACACATGAACACTGAAGCTTTCTTT. Translated, it gives CASSPRAGHMNTEAFF. The chain couples TRBV5-4 to TRBJ1-1, with D perhaps matching TRBD1 (5 bases). V lost 4 bases, J lost 0 bases, and 16 bases lay in between. Germline CDR1 SGHNT, CDR2 YYREEE (reference sequence). This CDR3 has 16 amino acids.

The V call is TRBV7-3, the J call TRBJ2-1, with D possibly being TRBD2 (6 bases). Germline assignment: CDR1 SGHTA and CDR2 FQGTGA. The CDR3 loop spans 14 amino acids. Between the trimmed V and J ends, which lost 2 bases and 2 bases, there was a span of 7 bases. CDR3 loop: CASSLGGTYNEQFF. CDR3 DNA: TGTGCCAGCAGCTTAGGGGGGACCTACAATGAGCAGTTCTTC.

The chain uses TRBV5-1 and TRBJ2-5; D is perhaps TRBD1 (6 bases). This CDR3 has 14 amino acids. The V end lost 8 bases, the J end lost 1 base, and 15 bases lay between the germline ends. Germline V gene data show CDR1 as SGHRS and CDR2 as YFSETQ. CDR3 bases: TGCGCCAGTATGCCCACAGGGTCCCAAGAGACCCAGTACTTC. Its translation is CASMPTGSQETQYF.

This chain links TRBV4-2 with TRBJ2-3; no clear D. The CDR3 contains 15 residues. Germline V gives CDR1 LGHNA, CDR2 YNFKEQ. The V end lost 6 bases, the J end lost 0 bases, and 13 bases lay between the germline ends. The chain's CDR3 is CASSLSRTSTDTQYF. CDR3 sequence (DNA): TGTGCCAGCAGTCTCAGCAGAACTAGCACAGATACGCAGTATTTT.

The chain's CDR3 is CAWSVPGHQPQHF. The CDR3 bases are TGTGCCTGGAGTGTCCCAGGACATCAGCCCCAGCATTTT. The J gene is TRBJ1-5, the V gene TRBV30; the D is unclear. This CDR3 contains 13 residues. The germline V gene encodes CDR1 GTSNPN and CDR2 SVGIG (reference sequence). V was clipped by 0 bases and J by 5 bases, with 8 bases between them.

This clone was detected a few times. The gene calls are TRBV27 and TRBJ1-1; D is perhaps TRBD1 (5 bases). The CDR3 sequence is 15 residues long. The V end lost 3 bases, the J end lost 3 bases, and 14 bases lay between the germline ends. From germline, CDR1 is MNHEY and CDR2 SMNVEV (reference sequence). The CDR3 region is CASSLGPFGHTEAFF. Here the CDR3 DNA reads TGTGCCAGCAGTTTGGGACCCTTTGGTCACACTGAAGCTTTCTTT.